The rows below give T cell receptor beta chains drawn from one sample of a study of OX40 agonist ivuxolimab in advanced cancers. Only in-frame clones appear in the TCRdb table, and some are missing; sequencing was by immunoSEQ multiplex PCR. This sample has approximately 70,000 clones; 90% occur once, and the top ten carry 0.45% to 0.55%. The sequences come from CD4+ or CD8+ T cells sorted from blood, collected in a trial of the OX40 agonist ivuxolimab. The receptors were sampled from an adult with an advanced solid tumor such as melanoma, head and neck, liver or kidney cancer. The CDR3 runs from the conserved cysteine through the conserved F or W. D genes are given only for firm matches. Clone size, where shown, is once, few, many, or a class for clones that have expanded.

V gene	J gene	clone size	D gene	CDR3 DNA	CDR3 protein
TRBV7-2	TRBJ1-5	.	.	TGTGCCAGCAGCCCCCGCCTGGGTACTCAGCCCCAGCATTTT	CASSPRLGTQPQHF
TRBV28	TRBJ1-5	once	.	TGTGCCAGCAGTTTCGGGGGGTGGAGCAATCAGCCCCAGCATTTT	CASSFGGWSNQPQHF
TRBV5-1	TRBJ2-5	.	TRBD1	TGCGCCAGCAGCTTGGATCTGGGGCCAGGGGGTGAGACCCAGTACTTC	CASSLDLGPGGETQYF
TRBV5-4	TRBJ2-2	.	TRBD2	TGTGCCAGCAGCTTGGGGCTAGCGGAGACCGGGGAGCTGTTTTTT	CASSLGLAETGELFF
TRBV19	TRBJ2-6	.	TRBD1	TGTGCCAGTAGTCTGCTACGGGGGACAGGGGGCTCTGGGGCCAACGTCCTGACTTTC	CASSLLRGTGGSGANVLTF
TRBV18	TRBJ1-2	.	.	TGTGCCAGCTCACCTCCCCAGACGACCAGGGACCCTTATGGCTACACCTTC	CASSPPQTTRDPYGYTF
TRBV18	TRBJ2-2	.	.	TGTGCCAGCTCACCAGTTACGAACACCGGGGAGCTGTTTTTT	CASSPVTNTGELFF
TRBV6-1	TRBJ2-7	.	.	TGTGCCAGCAGTGATGAGGTAGCCCGGGAGCAGTACTTC	CASSDEVAREQYF
TRBV11-1	TRBJ2-5	.	TRBD1	TGTGCCAGCAGCTCCGGACAGGACCTCCAAGAGACCCAGTACTTC	CASSSGQDLQETQYF
TRBV6-5	TRBJ1-2	.	.	TGTGCCAGCAGTTACTCGGGGGCGCGGGGCTACACCTTC	CASSYSGARGYTF
TRBV4-3	TRBJ2-7	.	TRBD1	TGCGCCAGCGTACCGGACAGGGGGCTCCACGAGCAGTACTTC	CASVPDRGLHEQYF
TRBV28	TRBJ2-5	.	.	TGTGCCAGCAGTTTATTGGCAGGGCGAGAGACCCAGTACTTC	CASSLLAGRETQYF
TRBV7-9	TRBJ2-1	.	TRBD2	TGTGCCAGCAGCCAATGGGCGACTAGCCGATACAATGAGCAGTTCTTC	CASSQWATSRYNEQFF
TRBV6-5	TRBJ1-1	few	.	TGTGCCAGCAGTTACGGAATTACTTCGAACACTGAAGCTTTCTTT	CASSYGITSNTEAFF
TRBV7-2	TRBJ2-3	.	.	TGTGCCAGCAGCCAACCGGGACGGAACACAGATACGCAGTATTTT	CASSQPGRNTDTQYF
TRBV4-2	TRBJ2-1	.	.	TGTGCCAGCAGCCAAGAGGGTTTCGGGAGTAACTACAATGAGCAGTTCTTC	CASSQEGFGSNYNEQFF
TRBV19	TRBJ1-4	.	.	TGTGCCAGTAGTCGGGTTGCAACTAATGAAAAACTGTTTTTT	CASSRVATNEKLFF
TRBV19	TRBJ1-2	.	TRBD1	TGTGCCAGTAGTATACCGGGACAGTTGGATTATGGCTACACCTTC	CASSIPGQLDYGYTF
TRBV10-3	TRBJ1-1	.	.	TGTGCCATCAGTGAAACGGGTACTGAAGCTTTCTTT	CAISETGTEAFF
TRBV5-6	TRBJ2-3	.	.	TGTGCCAGCAGCTTGGGGGGAAGATTAGCGGATACGCAGTATTTT	CASSLGGRLADTQYF
TRBV30	TRBJ1-1	.	TRBD1	TGTGCCTGCCGACAGGGGGCATGGACTGAAGCTTTCTTT	CACRQGAWTEAFF
TRBV5-8	TRBJ1-1	.	.	TGTGCCAGCACCAGAACTCGGGGGACTGAAGCTTTCTTT	CASTRTRGTEAFF
TRBV19	TRBJ2-5	.	TRBD1	TGTGCCAGTCGGGACAGGGGGTGGGAGACCCAGTACTTC	CASRDRGWETQYF
TRBV12-5	TRBJ2-3	.	.	TGTGCTAGTACTAGCACAGATACGCAGTATTTT	CASTSTDTQYF
TRBV28	TRBJ2-1	once	.	TGTGCCAGTCCTCTCCGGGCTAGCCCCTACAATGAGCAGTTCTTC	CASPLRASPYNEQFF
TRBV7-2	TRBJ2-7	.	TRBD2	TGTGCCAGCAGCTCCCCGGGACTAGAGTACTACGAGCAGTACTTC	CASSSPGLEYYEQYF
TRBV6-5	TRBJ2-7	.	.	TGTGCCAGCAGTGATGGGGGGAGATACGAGCAGTACTTC	CASSDGGRYEQYF
TRBV5-1	TRBJ2-5	few	.	TGCGCCAGCAGCTTGGTCGGGGGAGGAGAGACCCAGTACTTC	CASSLVGGGETQYF
TRBV10-3	TRBJ1-5	once	TRBD1	TGTGCCATCAGTGAGACATTTTCGCGGACAGGGGGTGGTCAGCCCCAGCATTTT	CAISETFSRTGGGQPQHF
TRBV5-3	TRBJ2-1	.	TRBD2	TGTGCCAGCAGCTCCACTAGCGGGAGTCGCAATGAGCAGTTCTTC	CASSSTSGSRNEQFF
TRBV11-2	TRBJ1-4	.	.	TGTGCCAGCAGCTTAGTCGGGAGAGGGATCGGAGAAAAACTGTTTTTT	CASSLVGRGIGEKLFF
TRBV9	TRBJ2-2	.	.	TGTGCCAGCAGCGTAAGCGGATGGGACGGGGAGCTGTTTTTT	CASSVSGWDGELFF
TRBV19	TRBJ2-1	once	.	TGTGCCAGTAGTACCACCCAAGGGGGTGAGCAGTTCTTC	CASSTTQGGEQFF
TRBV7-8	TRBJ2-7	once	TRBD2	TGTGCCAGCAGCTTAGTCTGGCGGGGGGGGATAAACTACGAGCAGTACTTC	CASSLVWRGGINYEQYF
TRBV29-1	TRBJ2-3	.	.	TGCAGCGTTGAAACAGACACAGATACGCAGTATTTT	CSVETDTDTQYF
TRBV28	TRBJ2-7	.	TRBD2	TGTGCCAGCCGGGACTACCCCTACGAGCAGTACTTC	CASRDYPYEQYF
TRBV7-9	TRBJ2-3	.	TRBD2	TGTGCCAGCAGCTCTCTAGCGGGAGGGGGGACAGATACGCAGTATTTT	CASSSLAGGGTDTQYF
TRBV5-4	TRBJ1-1	few	.	TGTGCCAGCAGCCCAGGGCAGCCTAACACTGAAGCTTTCTTT	CASSPGQPNTEAFF
TRBV5-1	TRBJ2-2	.	.	TGCGCCAGCAGCTCCATGGGGGCGGACACCGGGGAGCTGTTTTTT	CASSSMGADTGELFF
TRBV7-3	TRBJ2-7	.	.	TGTGCCAGCAGCTTACAAGCAGGGCACGAGCAGTACTTC	CASSLQAGHEQYF
TRBV19	TRBJ2-1	.	TRBD2	TGTGCCAGTAGTATAGTTGGGACTAGCGGGAGGGTCAGCTACAATGAGCAGTTCTTC	CASSIVGTSGRVSYNEQFF
TRBV4-1	TRBJ2-7	.	.	TGCGCCAGCAGCCAAGATTTGCGGTACGAGCAGTACTTC	CASSQDLRYEQYF
TRBV5-1	TRBJ1-1	.	.	TGCGCCAGCGAAAGGGGTGGCGACGGAATGACTGAAGCTTTCTTT	CASERGGDGMTEAFF
TRBV19	TRBJ2-3	once	.	TGTGCCAGTAGTATCAACGGGGCTGTGAGGACGCAGTATTTT	CASSINGAVRTQYF
TRBV19	TRBJ1-1	few	TRBD1	TGTGCCACAAGTAGAGCCCGACAGGGGGCCACTGAAGCTTTCTTT	CATSRARQGATEAFF
TRBV5-4	TRBJ2-7	.	TRBD2	TGTGCCAGCAGCTTGAGGCCACTAGCGGGAGACGAGCAGTACTTC	CASSLRPLAGDEQYF
TRBV7-9	TRBJ1-5	.	.	TGTGCCAGCAGCCAGCGGGGTAATAGCAATCAGCCCCAGCATTTT	CASSQRGNSNQPQHF
TRBV30	TRBJ2-1	few	.	TGTGCCTGGGTCGGCAGGGATGAGCAGTTCTTC	CAWVGRDEQFF
TRBV18	TRBJ2-3	.	.	TGTGCCAGCTCACCACCGACAGGAGGGTTAGATACGCAGTATTTT	CASSPPTGGLDTQYF
TRBV7-2	TRBJ2-2	once	.	TGTGCCAGCAGCTTATTGGCGAACACCGGGGAGCTGTTTTTT	CASSLLANTGELFF
TRBV27	TRBJ2-7	.	.	TGTGCCAGCAGTTTAAACCGGGGGCCCTACGAGCAGTACTTC	CASSLNRGPYEQYF
TRBV2	TRBJ2-3	.	.	TGTGCCAGCAGTGGCGCCTCGGGGCGCACAGATACGCAGTATTTT	CASSGASGRTDTQYF
TRBV10-3	TRBJ2-1	.	TRBD2	TGTGCCATCAGTGAGTTAGCCGGGACTAGAGAAGATGGTGAGCAGTTCTTC	CAISELAGTREDGEQFF
TRBV9	TRBJ1-2	few	.	TGTGCCAGCAGCGTAGGCACCGGGGGCTACACCTTC	CASSVGTGGYTF